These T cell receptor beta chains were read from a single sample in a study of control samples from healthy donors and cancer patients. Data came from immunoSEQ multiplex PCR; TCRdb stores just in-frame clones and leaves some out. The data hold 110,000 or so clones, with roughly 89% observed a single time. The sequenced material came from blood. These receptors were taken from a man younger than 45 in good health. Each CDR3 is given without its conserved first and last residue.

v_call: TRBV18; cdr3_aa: ASSPHKNYEQY
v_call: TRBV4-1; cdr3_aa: ASSQDPSGNYGYT
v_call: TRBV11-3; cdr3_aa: ASSLNLRGTQY
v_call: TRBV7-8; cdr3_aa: ASSSQGVQPQH
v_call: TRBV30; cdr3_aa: AWAGQTIQY
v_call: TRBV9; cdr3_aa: ASSQPPGLNNEQF
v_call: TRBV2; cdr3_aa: ASRGWGGDEQY
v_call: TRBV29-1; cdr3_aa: SVSDSSNQPQH
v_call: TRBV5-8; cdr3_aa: ASRPIPGTERNTIY
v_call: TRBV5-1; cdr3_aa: ASTTSRNEQF
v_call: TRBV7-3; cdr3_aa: ASSPWGGRAGELF
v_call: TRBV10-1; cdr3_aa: ASSRDSSSYEQY
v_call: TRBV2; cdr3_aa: ASSQRRQSSMNTEAF
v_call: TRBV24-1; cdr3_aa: ATSDGAGHQETQY
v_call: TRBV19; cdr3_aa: ASTGQGATNEKLF
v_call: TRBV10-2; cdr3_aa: ASSVNREDQPQH
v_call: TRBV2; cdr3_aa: ASSEQGQGANEQF
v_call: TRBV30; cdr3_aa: AWSYNRDNGYT
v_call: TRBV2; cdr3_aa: ASKEEVLRTEAF
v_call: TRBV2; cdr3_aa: ATGGGQPVTDTQY
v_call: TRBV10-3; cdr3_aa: AISEQGAYYGYT
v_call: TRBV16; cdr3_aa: ASSQSGQFNEKLF
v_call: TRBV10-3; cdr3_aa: AISVTDSNQPQH
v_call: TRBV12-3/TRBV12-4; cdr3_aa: ASSFGGSGELF
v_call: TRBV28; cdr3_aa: ASSAPGAIYGYT
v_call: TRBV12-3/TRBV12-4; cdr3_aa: ASSLNRRYEQY
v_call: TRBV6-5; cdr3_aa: ASRPPGERSPLH
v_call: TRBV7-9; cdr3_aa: ASSHPLGSSYEQY
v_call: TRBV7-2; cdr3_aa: ATSPRGETQY
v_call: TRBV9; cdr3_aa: ASSPHGASGNTIY
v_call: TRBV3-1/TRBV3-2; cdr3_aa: ASSQTHEQY
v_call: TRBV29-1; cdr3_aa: SVGDIRFYGYT
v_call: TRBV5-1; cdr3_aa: ASSSRGVNTEAF
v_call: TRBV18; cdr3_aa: ASSPPGQVVGYT
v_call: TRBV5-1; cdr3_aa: ASSLDGYQPQH
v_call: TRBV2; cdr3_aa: ASVLDSGNTIY
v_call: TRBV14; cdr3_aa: ASSQDQGFPQH
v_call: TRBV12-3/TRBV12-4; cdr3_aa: ASSLLVSYGYT
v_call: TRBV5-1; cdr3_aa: ASSSMQGRIAEAF
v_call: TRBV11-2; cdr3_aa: ASSRAGALQETQY
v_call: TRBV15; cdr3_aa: ATSRQRQKVEQY
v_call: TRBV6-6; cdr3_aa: ASSVDGPNTGELF
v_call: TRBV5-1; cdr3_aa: ASSSLDRGGRGYT
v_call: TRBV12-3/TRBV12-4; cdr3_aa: ASSFASNQPQH
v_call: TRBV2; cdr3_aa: ASSFVAGTGGAAGNTIY
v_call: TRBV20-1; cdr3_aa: SASPSRGNLGRDTEAF
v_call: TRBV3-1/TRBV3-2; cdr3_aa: ASSQAPGTQNTEAF
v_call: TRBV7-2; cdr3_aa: ASRLRAGGIDTQY
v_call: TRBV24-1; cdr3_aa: ATSESTGGQKLF
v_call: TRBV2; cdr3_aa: ASSEVTGGWAGNTIY
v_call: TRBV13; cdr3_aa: ASSLEGGGETQY
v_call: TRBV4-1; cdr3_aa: ASSHLGEGGYQETQY